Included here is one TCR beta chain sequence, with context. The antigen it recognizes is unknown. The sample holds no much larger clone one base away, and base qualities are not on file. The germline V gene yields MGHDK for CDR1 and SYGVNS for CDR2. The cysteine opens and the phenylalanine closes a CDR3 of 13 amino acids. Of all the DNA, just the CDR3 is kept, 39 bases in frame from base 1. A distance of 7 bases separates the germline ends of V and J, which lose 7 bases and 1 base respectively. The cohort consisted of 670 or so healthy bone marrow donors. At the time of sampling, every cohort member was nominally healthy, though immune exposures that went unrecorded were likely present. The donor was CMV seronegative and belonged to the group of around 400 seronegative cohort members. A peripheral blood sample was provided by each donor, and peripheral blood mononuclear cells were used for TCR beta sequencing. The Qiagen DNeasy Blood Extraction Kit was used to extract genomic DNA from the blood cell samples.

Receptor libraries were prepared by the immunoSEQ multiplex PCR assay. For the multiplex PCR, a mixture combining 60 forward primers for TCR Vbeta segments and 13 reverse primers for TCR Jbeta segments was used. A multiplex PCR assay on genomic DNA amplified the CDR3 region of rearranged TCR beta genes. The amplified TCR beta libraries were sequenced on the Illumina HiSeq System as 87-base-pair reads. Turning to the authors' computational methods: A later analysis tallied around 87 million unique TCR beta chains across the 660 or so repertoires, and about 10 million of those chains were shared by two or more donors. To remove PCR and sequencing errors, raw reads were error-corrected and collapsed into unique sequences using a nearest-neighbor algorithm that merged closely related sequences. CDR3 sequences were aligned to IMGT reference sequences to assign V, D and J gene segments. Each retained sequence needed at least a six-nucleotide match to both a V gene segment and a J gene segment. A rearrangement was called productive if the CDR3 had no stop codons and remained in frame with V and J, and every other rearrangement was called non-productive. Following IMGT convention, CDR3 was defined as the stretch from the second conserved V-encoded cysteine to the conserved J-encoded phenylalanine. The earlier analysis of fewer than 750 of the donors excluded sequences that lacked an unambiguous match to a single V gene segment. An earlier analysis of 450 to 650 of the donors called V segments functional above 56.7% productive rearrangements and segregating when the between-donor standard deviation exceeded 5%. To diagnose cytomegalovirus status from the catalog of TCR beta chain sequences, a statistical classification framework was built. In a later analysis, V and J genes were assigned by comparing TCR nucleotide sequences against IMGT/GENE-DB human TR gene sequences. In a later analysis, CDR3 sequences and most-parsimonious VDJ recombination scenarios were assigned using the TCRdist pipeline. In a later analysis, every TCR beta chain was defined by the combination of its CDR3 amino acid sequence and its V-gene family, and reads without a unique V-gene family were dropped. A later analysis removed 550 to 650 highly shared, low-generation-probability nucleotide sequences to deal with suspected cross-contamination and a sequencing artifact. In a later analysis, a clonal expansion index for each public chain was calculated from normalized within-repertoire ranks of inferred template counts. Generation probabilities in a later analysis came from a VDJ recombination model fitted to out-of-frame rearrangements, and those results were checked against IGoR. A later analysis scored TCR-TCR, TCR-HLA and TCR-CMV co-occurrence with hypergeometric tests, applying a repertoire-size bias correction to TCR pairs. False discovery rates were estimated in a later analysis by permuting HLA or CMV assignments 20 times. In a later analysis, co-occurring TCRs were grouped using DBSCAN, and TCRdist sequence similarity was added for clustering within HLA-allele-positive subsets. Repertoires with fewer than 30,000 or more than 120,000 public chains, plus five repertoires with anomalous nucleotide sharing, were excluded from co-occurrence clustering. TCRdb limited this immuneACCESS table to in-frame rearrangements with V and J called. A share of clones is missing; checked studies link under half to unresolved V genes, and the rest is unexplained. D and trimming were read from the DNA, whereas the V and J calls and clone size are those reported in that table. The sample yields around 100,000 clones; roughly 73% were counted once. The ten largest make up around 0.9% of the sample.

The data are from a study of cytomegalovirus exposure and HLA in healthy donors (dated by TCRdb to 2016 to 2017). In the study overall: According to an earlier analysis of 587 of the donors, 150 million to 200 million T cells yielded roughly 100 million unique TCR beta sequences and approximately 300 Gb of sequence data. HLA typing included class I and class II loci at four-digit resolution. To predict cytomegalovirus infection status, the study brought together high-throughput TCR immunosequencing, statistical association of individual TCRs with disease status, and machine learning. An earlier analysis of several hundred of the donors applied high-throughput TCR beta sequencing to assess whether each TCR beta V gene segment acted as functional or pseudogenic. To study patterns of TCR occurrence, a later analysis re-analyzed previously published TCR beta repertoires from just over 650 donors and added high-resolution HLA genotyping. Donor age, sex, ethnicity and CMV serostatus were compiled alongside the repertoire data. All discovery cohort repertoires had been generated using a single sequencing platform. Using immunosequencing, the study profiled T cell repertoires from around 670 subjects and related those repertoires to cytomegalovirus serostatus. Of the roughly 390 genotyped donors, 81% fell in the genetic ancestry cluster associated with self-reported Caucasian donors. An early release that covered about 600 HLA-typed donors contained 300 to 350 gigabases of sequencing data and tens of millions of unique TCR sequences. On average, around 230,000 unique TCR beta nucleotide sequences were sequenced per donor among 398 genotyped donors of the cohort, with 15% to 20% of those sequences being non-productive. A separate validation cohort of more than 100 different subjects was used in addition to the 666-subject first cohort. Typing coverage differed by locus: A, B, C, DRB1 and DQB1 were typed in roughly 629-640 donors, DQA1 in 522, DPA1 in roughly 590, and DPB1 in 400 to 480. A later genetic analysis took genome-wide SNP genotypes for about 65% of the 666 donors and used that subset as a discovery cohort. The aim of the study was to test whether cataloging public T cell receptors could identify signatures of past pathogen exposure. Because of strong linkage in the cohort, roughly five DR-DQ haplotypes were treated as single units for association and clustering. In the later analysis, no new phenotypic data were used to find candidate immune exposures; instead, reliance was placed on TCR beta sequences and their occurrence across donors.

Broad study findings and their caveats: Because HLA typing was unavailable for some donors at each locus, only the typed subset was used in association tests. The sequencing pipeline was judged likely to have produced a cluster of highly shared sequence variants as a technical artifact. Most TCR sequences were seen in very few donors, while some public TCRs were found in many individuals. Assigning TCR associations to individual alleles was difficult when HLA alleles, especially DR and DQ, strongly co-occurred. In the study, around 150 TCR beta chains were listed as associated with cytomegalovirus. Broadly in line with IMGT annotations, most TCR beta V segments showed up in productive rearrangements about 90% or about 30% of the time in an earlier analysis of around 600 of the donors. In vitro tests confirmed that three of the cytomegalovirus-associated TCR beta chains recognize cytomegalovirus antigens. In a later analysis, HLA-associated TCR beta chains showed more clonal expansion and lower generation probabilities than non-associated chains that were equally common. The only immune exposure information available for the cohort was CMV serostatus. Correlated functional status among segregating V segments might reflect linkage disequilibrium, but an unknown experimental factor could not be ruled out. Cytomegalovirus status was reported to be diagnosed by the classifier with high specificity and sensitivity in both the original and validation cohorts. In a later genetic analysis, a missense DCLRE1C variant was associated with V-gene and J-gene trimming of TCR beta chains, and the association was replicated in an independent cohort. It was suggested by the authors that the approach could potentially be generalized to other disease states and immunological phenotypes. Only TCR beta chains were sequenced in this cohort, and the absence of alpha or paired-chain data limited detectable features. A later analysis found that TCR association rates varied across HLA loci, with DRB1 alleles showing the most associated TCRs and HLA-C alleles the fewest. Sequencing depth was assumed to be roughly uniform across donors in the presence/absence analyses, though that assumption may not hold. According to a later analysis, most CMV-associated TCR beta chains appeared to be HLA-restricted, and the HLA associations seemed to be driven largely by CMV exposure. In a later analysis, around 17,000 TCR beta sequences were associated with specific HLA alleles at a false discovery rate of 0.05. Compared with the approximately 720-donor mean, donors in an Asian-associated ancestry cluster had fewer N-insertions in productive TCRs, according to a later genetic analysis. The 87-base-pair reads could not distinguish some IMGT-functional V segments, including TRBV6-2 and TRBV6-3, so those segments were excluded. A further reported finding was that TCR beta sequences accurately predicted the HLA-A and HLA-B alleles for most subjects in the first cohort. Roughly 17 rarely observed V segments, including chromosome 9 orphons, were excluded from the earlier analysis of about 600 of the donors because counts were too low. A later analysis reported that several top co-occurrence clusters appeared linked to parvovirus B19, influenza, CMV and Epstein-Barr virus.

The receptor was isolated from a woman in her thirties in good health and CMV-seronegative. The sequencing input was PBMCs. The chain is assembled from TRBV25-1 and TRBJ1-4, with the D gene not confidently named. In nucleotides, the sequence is TGTGCCAGCACCCCCCAAACTAATGAAAAACTGTTTTTT. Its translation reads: CASTPQTNEKLFF. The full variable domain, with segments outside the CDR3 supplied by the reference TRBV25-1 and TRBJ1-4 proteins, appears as EADIYQTPRYLVIGTGKKITLECSQTMGHDKMYWYQQDPGMELHLIHYSYGVNSTEKGDLSSESTVSRIRTEHFPLTLESARPSHTSQYLCASTPQTNEKLFFGSGTQLSVL.